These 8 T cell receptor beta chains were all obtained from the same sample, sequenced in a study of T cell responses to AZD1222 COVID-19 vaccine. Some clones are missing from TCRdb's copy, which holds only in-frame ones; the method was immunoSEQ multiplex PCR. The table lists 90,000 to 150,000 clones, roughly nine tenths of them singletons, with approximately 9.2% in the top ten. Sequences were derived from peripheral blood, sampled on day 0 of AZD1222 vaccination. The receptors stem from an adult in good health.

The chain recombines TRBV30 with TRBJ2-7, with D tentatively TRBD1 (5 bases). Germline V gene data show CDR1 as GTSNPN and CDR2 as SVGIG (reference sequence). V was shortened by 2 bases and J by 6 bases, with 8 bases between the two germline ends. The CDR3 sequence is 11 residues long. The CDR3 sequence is CAWSLGREQYF. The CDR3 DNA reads TGTGCCTGGAGTTTGGGGCGCGAGCAGTACTTC.

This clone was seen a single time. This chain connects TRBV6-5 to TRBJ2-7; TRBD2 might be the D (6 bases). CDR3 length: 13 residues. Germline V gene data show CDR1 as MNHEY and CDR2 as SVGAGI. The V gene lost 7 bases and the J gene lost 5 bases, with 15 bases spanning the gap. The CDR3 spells CASTSRGTHEQYF. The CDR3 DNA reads TGTGCCAGCACTTCACGGGGGACCCACGAGCAGTACTTC.

CDR3 sequence: CASRLAGTYNEQFF. The CDR3 DNA follows: TGCGCCAGCAGACTAGCGGGGACCTACAATGAGCAGTTCTTC. The rearrangement uses TRBV5-1 and TRBJ2-1, with 10 positions matching TRBD2. Germline-derived CDR1 and CDR2 are SGHRS and YFSETQ. The CDR3 is made up of 14 amino acids. J gave up 2 bases and V 5 bases, and 1 base lay outside the gene matches. Looking up the rest from reference TRBV5-1 and TRBJ2-1 gives the full variable domain: KAGVTQTPRYLIKTRGQQVTLSCSPISGHRSVSWYQQTPGQGLQFLFEYFSETQRNKGNFPGRFSGRQFSNSRSEMNVSTLELGDSALYLCASRLAGTYNEQFFGPGTRLTVL.

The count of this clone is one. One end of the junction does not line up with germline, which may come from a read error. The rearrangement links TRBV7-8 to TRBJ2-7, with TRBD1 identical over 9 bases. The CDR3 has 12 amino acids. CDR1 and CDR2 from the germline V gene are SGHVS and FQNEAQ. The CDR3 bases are TGTGCCAGCAGCCTAAGGGGGGGGGACAGGGTTTTC. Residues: CASSLRGGDRVF.

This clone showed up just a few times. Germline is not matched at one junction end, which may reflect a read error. DNA of the CDR3: TGCGCCAGCAGTCAAAAAGAGCGGGGGGGCCGCTCGAAACACTTC. Residues: CASSQKERGGRSKHF. The chain couples TRBV23-1 to TRBJ2-7; TRBD2 matches at 10 bases. TRBV23-1 is assigned to the ORF class and has an uncertain function. This CDR3 is built from 15 residues.

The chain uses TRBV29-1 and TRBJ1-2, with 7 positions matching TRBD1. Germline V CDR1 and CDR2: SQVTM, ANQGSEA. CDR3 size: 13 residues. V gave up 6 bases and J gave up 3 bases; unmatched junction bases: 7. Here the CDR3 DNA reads TGCAGCGTGATGACAGGGTCTGACTATGGCTACACCTTC. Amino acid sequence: CSVMTGSDYGYTF.

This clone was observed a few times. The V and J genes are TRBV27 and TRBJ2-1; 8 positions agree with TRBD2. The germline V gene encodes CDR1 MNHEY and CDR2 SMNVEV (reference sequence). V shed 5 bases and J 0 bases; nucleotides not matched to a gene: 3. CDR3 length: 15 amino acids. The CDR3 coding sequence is TGTGCCAGCAGTAGCGGGGGTGTCTCCTACAATGAGCAGTTCTTC. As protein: CASSSGGVSYNEQFF.

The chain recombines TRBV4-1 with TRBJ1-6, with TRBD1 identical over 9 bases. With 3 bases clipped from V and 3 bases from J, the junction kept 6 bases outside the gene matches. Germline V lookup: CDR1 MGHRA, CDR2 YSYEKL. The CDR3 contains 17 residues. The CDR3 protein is CASSQETGGGYNSPLHF. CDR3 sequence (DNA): TGCGCCAGCAGCCAGGAAACAGGGGGCGGCTATAATTCACCCCTCCACTTT.